The 6 T cell receptor beta chains in this list originate from one sample, sequenced in a study of vaccination effects on CD4 cells after COVID-19. The ViraFEST assay expanded antigen-specific CD4+ T cells with viral peptide pools before sequencing. Following a roughly 9-day culture, CD4+ T cells were purified. PCR showed that the person got SARS-CoV-2 infection at some point between March and December 2020. Antigens for these TCRs are unknown. Assay used: immunoSEQ multiplex PCR; TCRdb lists only in-frame clones, some missing. This table holds 20,000 to 30,000 clones, about 84% found once. Here the sequenced sample was CD4+ T cells from PBMCs cultured with HCoV-NL63 spike peptides, taken before COVID-19 vaccination. Every receptor here comes from a human donor who had a prior SARS-CoV-2 infection.

The chain carries TRBV6-5 and TRBJ2-1; possibly TRBD2 for D (6 bases). The CDR3 totals 16 residues. Germline V gene lookup returns CDR1 MNHEY and CDR2 SVGAGI. V lost 4 bases to trimming and J lost 6 bases, with 19 bases between them. The CDR3 DNA is TGTGCCAGCAGTTGGGCCTCTAGCGCTCTGGGCAATGAGCAGTTCTTC. It codes for CASSWASSALGNEQFF.

V usage is TRBV10-3 and J usage is TRBJ1-3; maybe TRBD1 (6 bases). This CDR3 is 14 amino acids long. Looked up from germline, CDR1 is ENHRY and CDR2 is SYGVKD. The V and J ends lost 6 bases and 0 bases respectively, with 9 bases between them. CDR3 in amino acids: CAIRTGSSGNTIYF. CDR3 coding DNA: TGTGCCATCAGGACAGGTTCCTCTGGAAACACCATATATTTT.

This clone was found once. The rearrangement uses TRBV5-1 and TRBJ2-6; D unclear. The CDR3 extends over 16 amino acids. Germline V gene lookup returns CDR1 SGHRS and CDR2 YFSETQ. Deletions cut 6 bases from V and 4 bases from J, with 17 bases between. The CDR3 reads CASTYEASIGANVLTF. The DNA of the CDR3 is TGCGCCAGCACCTACGAGGCCTCCATAGGGGCCAACGTCCTGACTTTC.

This clone was observed a single time. This rearrangement joins TRBV3-1 (or the pseudogene TRBV3-2) to TRBJ2-5, with 8 bases that match TRBD2. V shed 6 bases and J 5 bases; nucleotides not matched to a gene: 11. The CDR3 sequence is 15 residues long. Germline V CDR1 and CDR2: LGHDT, YNNKEL (reference sequence). The CDR3 region has the DNA TGTGCCAGCAGAAGAGAACCGACTAGCGTCGAGACCCAGTACTTC. This gives the protein CASRREPTSVETQYF.

The genes are TRBV5-1 and TRBJ2-5, with D possibly TRBD1 on 5 matching bases. Between the trimmed V and J ends, which lost 0 bases and 1 base, there was a span of 7 bases. CDR1 and CDR2 from the germline V gene are SGHRS and YFSETQ. This CDR3 comprises 14 residues. In DNA, the CDR3 is TGCGCCAGCAGCTTGGCAGGGTCCCAAGAGACCCAGTACTTC. Protein sequence: CASSLAGSQETQYF.

J is TRBJ2-3 and V is TRBV4-2; 10 bases align to TRBD2. Looked up from germline, CDR1 is LGHNA and CDR2 is YNFKEQ. V lost 8 bases, J lost 2 bases, and 1 base stayed unmatched. The CDR3 loop spans 13 amino acids. The CDR3 is CASLAGDTDTQYF. CDR3 DNA: TGTGCCAGCCTAGCGGGGGACACAGATACGCAGTATTTT.